This TCR beta chain appears in the sequencing data of a study of shared clonotypes between healthy human individuals. Notes on the study in general: A handful of donors had around 5% of their naive CD4 clonotypes in common. Collection of samples was limited to blood; tissue repertoires likely differ.

Comments on this clone: Its antigen is unidentified. This sample also contains other DNA sequences that code for the same CDR3.

Profiling relied on immunoSEQ multiplex PCR, and the TCRdb table lists in-frame clones only, not all of them. The sample records 90,000 to 130,000 clones, 68% being singletons. Trimming left V 5 bases short and J 0 bases short, with 14 bases between. CDR1 SEHNR and CDR2 FQNEAQ come from the germline V gene (reference sequence). The CDR3 contains 16 residues. The sequencing sample was made of memory CD8+ T cells sorted from blood. The subset: CD45RO+ cells pooled with CCR7-negative TemRA cells. J is TRBJ2-1 and V is TRBV7-9, with D perhaps TRBD2 (7 bases). The origin of this receptor is a woman in her twenties or thirties in good health. The CDR3 DNA is TGTGCCAGCAGCCCGAGGGGGGGAAGCTCCTACAATGAGCAGTTCTTC. This translates into CASSPRGGSSYNEQFF.